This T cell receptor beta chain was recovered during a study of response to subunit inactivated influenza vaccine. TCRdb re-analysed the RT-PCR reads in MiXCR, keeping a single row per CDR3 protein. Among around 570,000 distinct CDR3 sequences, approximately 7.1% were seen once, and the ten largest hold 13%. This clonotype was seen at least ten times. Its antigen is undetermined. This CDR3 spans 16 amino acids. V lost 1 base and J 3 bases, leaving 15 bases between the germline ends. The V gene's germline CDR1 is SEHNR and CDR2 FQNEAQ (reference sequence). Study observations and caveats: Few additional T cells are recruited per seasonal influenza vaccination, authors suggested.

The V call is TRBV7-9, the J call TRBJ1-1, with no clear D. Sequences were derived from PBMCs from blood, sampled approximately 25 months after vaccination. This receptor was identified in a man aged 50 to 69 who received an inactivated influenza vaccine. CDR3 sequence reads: CASSLGWYGSDTEAFF. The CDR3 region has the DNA TGTGCCAGCAGCTTAGGATGGTACGGAAGTGACACTGAAGCTTTCTTT.